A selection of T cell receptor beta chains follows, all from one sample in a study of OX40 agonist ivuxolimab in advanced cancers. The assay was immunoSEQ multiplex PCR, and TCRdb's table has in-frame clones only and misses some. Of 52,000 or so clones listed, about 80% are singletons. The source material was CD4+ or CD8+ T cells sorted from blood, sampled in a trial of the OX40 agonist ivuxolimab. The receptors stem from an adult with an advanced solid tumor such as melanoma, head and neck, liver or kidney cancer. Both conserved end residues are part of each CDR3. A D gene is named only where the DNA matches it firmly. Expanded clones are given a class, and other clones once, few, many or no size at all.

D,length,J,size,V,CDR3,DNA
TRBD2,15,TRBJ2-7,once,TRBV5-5,CASTLGLAASYEQYF,TGTGCCAGCACCCTGGGGCTAGCGGCATCCTACGAGCAGTACTTC
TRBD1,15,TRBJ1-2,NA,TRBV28,CASSLRQGANYGYTF,TGTGCCAGCAGTTTACGACAGGGGGCAAACTATGGCTACACCTTC
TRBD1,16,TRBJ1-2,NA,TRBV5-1,CASSLDGTGVLEGYTF,TGCGCCAGCAGCTTGGACGGGACAGGGGTTCTGGAGGGCTACACCTTC
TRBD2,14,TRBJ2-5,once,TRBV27,CASRTAGVLETQYF,TGTGCCAGCAGAACAGCGGGAGTTCTAGAGACCCAGTACTTC
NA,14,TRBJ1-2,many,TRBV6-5,CASSHPDRPRGYTF,TGTGCCAGCAGTCACCCCGACAGGCCAAGGGGCTACACCTTC
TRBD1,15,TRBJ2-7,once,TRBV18,CASSPLGQGSHEQYF,TGTGCCAGCTCACCACTCGGACAGGGATCCCACGAGCAGTACTTC
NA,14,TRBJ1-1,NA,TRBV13,CASSFSLTDTEAFF,TGTGCCAGCAGCTTTTCACTGACGGACACTGAAGCTTTCTTT
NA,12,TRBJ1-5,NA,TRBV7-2,CASSSLNQPQHF,TGTGCCAGCAGCTCCCTAAACCAGCCCCAGCATTTT
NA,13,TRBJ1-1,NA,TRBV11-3,CASSLAPNTEAFF,TGTGCCAGCAGCTTAGCCCCAAACACTGAAGCTTTCTTT
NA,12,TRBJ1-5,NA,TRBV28,CASSKRDQPQHF,TGTGCCAGCAGTAAGAGGGATCAGCCCCAGCATTTT
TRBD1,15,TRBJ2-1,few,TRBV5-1,CASSFGDREVHEQFF,TGCGCCAGCAGCTTCGGGGACAGGGAGGTTCATGAGCAGTTCTTC
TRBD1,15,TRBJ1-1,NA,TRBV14,CASSQLTGVNTEAFF,TGTGCCAGCAGCCAATTGACAGGGGTAAACACTGAAGCTTTCTTT
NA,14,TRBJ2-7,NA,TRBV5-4,CASSTAGYSYEQYF,TGTGCCAGCAGCACCGCAGGGTACTCCTACGAGCAGTACTTC
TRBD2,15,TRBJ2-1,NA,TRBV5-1,CASSLASGIRGEQFF,TGCGCCAGCAGCTTGGCTAGCGGAATCCGGGGTGAGCAGTTCTTC
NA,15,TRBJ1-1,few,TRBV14,CASSQPGTGNTEAFF,TGTGCCAGCAGCCAACCCGGGACGGGGAACACTGAAGCTTTCTTT
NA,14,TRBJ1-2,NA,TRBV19,CASGEGRISYGYTF,TGTGCCAGTGGGGAAGGACGAATAAGCTATGGCTACACCTTC
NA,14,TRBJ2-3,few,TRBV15,CATSRGWGTDTQYF,TGTGCCACCAGCAGGGGGTGGGGAACAGATACGCAGTATTTT
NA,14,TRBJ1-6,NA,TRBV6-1,CASSMRQDNSPLHF,TGTGCCAGCAGTATGCGACAGGATAATTCACCCCTCCACTTT
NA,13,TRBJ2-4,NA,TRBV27,CASREVGRNIQYF,TGTGCCAGCAGGGAAGTGGGGAGGAACATTCAGTACTTC
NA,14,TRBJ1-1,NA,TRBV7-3,CASSHPDRNTEAFF,TGCGCCAGCAGCCACCCCGACAGGAACACTGAAGCTTTCTTT
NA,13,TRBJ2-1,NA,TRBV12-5,CASGLGAYNEQFF,TGTGCTAGTGGTTTGGGCGCCTACAATGAGCAGTTCTTC
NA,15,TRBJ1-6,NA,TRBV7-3,CASSLQNQYNSPLHF,TGTGCCAGCAGCTTGCAGAACCAGTATAATTCACCCCTCCACTTT
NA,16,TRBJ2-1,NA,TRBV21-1,CASSKWQKGDYNEQFF,TGTGCCAGCAGCAAATGGCAAAAGGGGGACTACAATGAGCAGTTCTTC
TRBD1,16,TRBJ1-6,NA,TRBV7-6,CASSFAGQIHNSPLHF,TGTGCCAGCAGCTTCGCGGGACAGATTCATAACTCACCCCTCCACTTT
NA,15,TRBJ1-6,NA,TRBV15,CATSTMTGAGGSLHF,TGTGCCACCAGCACAATGACGGGGGCCGGGGGGAGCCTCCACTTT
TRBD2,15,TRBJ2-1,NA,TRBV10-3,CAIRTSGSSYNEQFF,TGTGCCATCAGGACTAGCGGAAGCTCCTACAATGAGCAGTTCTTC
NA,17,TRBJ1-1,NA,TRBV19,CASSIMGLRGPNTEAFF,TGTGCCAGTAGTATAATGGGATTGAGAGGACCGAACACTGAAGCTTTCTTT
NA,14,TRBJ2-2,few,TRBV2,CASSAEGSGGELFF,TGTGCCAGCAGTGCGGAGGGTAGCGGCGGGGAGCTGTTTTTT
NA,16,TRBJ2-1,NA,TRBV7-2,CASSLWTGQLRDEQFF,TGTGCCAGCAGCTTATGGACGGGACAACTACGGGATGAGCAGTTCTTC
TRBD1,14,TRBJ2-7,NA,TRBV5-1,CASSFGDRAYEQYF,TGCGCCAGCAGCTTTGGGGACAGGGCCTACGAGCAGTACTTC
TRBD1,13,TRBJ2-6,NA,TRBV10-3,CAISSGQREVLTF,TGTGCCATCAGTTCGGGACAGCGTGAAGTCCTGACTTTC
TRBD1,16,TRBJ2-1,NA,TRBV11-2,CASRDPGTGLNNEQFF,TGTGCCAGCAGGGATCCCGGGACAGGTCTAAACAATGAGCAGTTCTTC
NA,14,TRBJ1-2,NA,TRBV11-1,CASSESHSNYGYTF,TGTGCCAGCAGTGAATCGCACAGTAACTATGGCTACACCTTC
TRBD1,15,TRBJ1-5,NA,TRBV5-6,CASSYGTAFNQPQHF,TGTGCCAGCAGCTATGGGACAGCATTCAATCAGCCCCAGCATTTT
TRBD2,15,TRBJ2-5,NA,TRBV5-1,CASSFLAGGSETQYF,TGCGCCAGCAGCTTTCTAGCGGGAGGATCAGAGACCCAGTACTTC
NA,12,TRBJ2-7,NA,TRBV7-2,CASSDASYEQYF,TGTGCCAGCAGCGACGCTTCCTACGAGCAGTACTTC
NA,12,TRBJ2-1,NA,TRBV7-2,CASSSQRAQQFF,TGTGCCAGCAGCTCTCAGCGGGCCCAGCAGTTCTTC
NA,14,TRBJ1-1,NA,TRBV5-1,CASSPQGPNTEAFF,TGCGCCAGCAGCCCACAGGGTCCCAACACTGAAGCTTTCTTT
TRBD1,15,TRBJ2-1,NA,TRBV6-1,CASSGNRGRVDEQFF,TGTGCCAGCAGTGGGAACAGGGGGCGCGTTGATGAGCAGTTCTTC
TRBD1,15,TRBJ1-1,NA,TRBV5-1,CASRSRQGLNTEAFF,TGCGCCAGCAGAAGCAGACAGGGGTTGAACACTGAAGCTTTCTTT
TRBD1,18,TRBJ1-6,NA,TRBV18,CASSPQLGQGASNSPLHF,TGTGCCAGCTCACCGCAACTCGGACAGGGGGCTAGTAATTCACCCCTCCACTTT
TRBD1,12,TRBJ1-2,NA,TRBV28,CASSGTAYGYTF,TGTGCCAGCAGCGGGACAGCCTATGGCTACACCTTC
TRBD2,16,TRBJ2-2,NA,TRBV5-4,CASTRRSSGSTGELFF,TGTGCCAGCACCCGCCGGAGTAGCGGGAGCACCGGGGAGCTGTTTTTT